The rows below give T cell receptor beta chains drawn from one sample of a study of blood T cell repertoires in COVID-19. Only in-frame clones appear in the TCRdb table, and some are missing; sequencing was by immunoSEQ multiplex PCR. Of 250,000 to 300,000 clones listed, 91% are singletons. Sequenced material: PBMCs or T cells enriched from blood (not recorded which). These receptors all come from a human donor in a cohort exposed to, infected with or recovered from COVID-19 (not recorded which). The donor label of this sample is uncertain. CDR3s include the opening cysteine and the closing phenylalanine or tryptophan. The D gene is left open where the match is weak. Clone size, where shown, is once, few, many, or a class for clones that have expanded.

cdr3_nt cdr3_aa d_call clone_size j_call v_call
TGTGCCACCGCCCGGACAGGGAGCACAGATACGCAGTATTTT CATARTGSTDTQYF TRBD1 - TRBJ2-3 TRBV24-1
TGTGCCAGCAGCGTAGTCAGGGAAACTGAAGCTTTCTTT CASSVVRETEAFF - few TRBJ1-1 TRBV9
TGTGCCAGTAGTATCGGGCAGGGTGGAGGCTACACCTTC CASSIGQGGGYTF - - TRBJ1-2 TRBV19
- CSASPLAGASVADTQYF - once TRBJ2-3 TRBV20-1
TGTGCCAGCAGCTTGCCTCCGGGGGGATCCTACAATGAGCAGTTCTTC CASSLPPGGSYNEQFF TRBD2 - TRBJ2-1 TRBV7-2
TGTGCCACCCGACAGGGGTATGGCTACACCTTC CATRQGYGYTF TRBD1 once TRBJ1-2 TRBV27
TGTGCCAGCAGCCCGACCGACGCTACGGGGAGGAATGAGCAGTTCTTC CASSPTDATGRNEQFF - - TRBJ2-1 TRBV7-3
TGTGCCAGCTCCCCTCCGGTGGGGAGGGGTTACAATGAGCAGTTCTTC CASSPPVGRGYNEQFF TRBD2 - TRBJ2-1 TRBV18
TGTGCCAGCAGTCGGACAGGGGTGAAAGGCTACACCTTC CASSRTGVKGYTF TRBD1 few TRBJ1-2 TRBV12-3/TRBV12-4
TGTGCCAGCAGCCATGGACTAGCGGGGTATGAGCAGTTCTTC CASSHGLAGYEQFF TRBD2 - TRBJ2-1 TRBV3-1/TRBV3-2
TGTGCCTGGAGTAAGAGGGGCCTGGGACAGCGGTTTGACTATGGCTACACCTTC CAWSKRGLGQRFDYGYTF TRBD1 - TRBJ1-2 TRBV30
TGTGCCACCAGTGATTTAATTGAGGCGGGTAATGAGCAGTTCTTC CATSDLIEAGNEQFF - - TRBJ2-1 TRBV24-1
TGTGCCAGCAGTGAGTCGCAAGAGACCCAGTACTTC CASSESQETQYF - - TRBJ2-5 TRBV6-1
TGCGCCAGCAGCCAACTCCACCGGGGAACTGAAGCTTTCTTT CASSQLHRGTEAFF - - TRBJ1-1 TRBV4-1
TGTGCCAGCAGCAGCGCACGCCCCTCTGGGGCCAACGTCCTGACTTTC CASSSARPSGANVLTF - - TRBJ2-6 TRBV3-1/TRBV3-2
TGTGCCTGGAGTACCGGTGGTCAGCCCCAGCATTTT CAWSTGGQPQHF - - TRBJ1-5 TRBV30
TGCAGCGTTGTCGGGGGGAATGGGAATCAGCCCCAGCATTTT CSVVGGNGNQPQHF - - TRBJ1-5 TRBV29-1
TGCGCCAGCAGTGACAGGGTGGCTGGCTACACCTTC CASSDRVAGYTF - - TRBJ1-2 TRBV10-2
TGTGCCAGCAGTTTATTGGGTGGGTTAGGACAGCTAAGGGACATTCAGTACTTC CASSLLGGLGQLRDIQYF - - TRBJ2-4 TRBV28
TGTGCCAGCAGCCAAGATATGGACAGGAGGTCCAATCAGCCCCAGCATTTT CASSQDMDRRSNQPQHF TRBD1 - TRBJ1-5 TRBV3-1/TRBV3-2
TGTGCCAGCAGCTTAGGGACAGGGGGTGGGCAAGAGACCCAGTACTTC CASSLGTGGGQETQYF TRBD1 - TRBJ2-5 TRBV11-3
TGTGCCAGCTCACCTGGGACAGCCAGGAATGAAAAACTGTTTTTT CASSPGTARNEKLFF TRBD1 - TRBJ1-4 TRBV18
TGTGCTAGTGGTTTGGAGTTCGATAGATCGAACACCGGGGAGCTGTTTTTT CASGLEFDRSNTGELFF - once TRBJ2-2 TRBV12-5
TGTGCCAGCAGCCCGGCCGGGATCAGAAACATTCAGTACTTC CASSPAGIRNIQYF - - TRBJ2-4 TRBV5-6
TGCGCCAGCAGCCAGGATTCGACAGGGGACGAGCAGTACTTC CASSQDSTGDEQYF TRBD1 - TRBJ2-7 TRBV4-3
TGTGCCAGCAGTTCACTAGCGGGGTTTGATAATGAGCAGTTCTTC CASSSLAGFDNEQFF TRBD2 - TRBJ2-1 TRBV6-2/TRBV6-3
TGCGCCAGCCTACTTACCCGCGGGGGAAGGACTGAAGCTTTCTTT CASLLTRGGRTEAFF - - TRBJ1-1 TRBV5-1
TGTGCCACCAGCAGGGGGGTCAGGGGGCAATCCTATAATTCACCCCTCCACTTT CATSRGVRGQSYNSPLHF TRBD1 - TRBJ1-6 TRBV15
TGTGCCAGCAGTTTGATGTCCCCGGGGGGCGTCTACGAGCAGTACTTC CASSLMSPGGVYEQYF - - TRBJ2-7 TRBV27